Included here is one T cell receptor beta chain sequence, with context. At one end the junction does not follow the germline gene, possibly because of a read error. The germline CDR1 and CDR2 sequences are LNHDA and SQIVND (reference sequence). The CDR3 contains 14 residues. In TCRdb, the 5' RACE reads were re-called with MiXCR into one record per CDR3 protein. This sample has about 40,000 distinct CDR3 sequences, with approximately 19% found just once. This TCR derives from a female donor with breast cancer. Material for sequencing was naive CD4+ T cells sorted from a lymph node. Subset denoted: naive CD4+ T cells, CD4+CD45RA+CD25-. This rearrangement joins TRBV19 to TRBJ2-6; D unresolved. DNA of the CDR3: TGTGCCAGCAGTACTCCCTCTGGGGCCAACGTCCTGACTTTC. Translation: CASSTPSGANVLTF. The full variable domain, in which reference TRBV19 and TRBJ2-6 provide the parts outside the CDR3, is DGGITQSPKYLFRKEGQNVTLSCEQNLNHDAMYWYRQDPGQGLRLIYYSQIVNDFQKGDIAEGYSVSREKKESFPLTVTSAQKNPTAFYLCASSTPSGANVLTFGAGSRLTVL.